This T cell receptor beta chain was captured in a study of T cell changes during pregnancy in multiple sclerosis. Profiling relied on immunoSEQ multiplex PCR, and the TCRdb table lists in-frame clones only, not all of them. The sample includes about 25,000 clones, 70% to 90% of them seen just once. Germline values: CDR1 SGDLS, CDR2 YYNGEE. This CDR3 has 20 amino acids. V was clipped by 0 bases and J by 4 bases; unmatched bases: 15. Specimen: CD4+ T cells from peripheral blood mononuclear cells, collected in the second trimester of pregnancy. This clonotype originated in a female donor in good health, enrolled as a control in a pregnancy study. V and J are TRBV9 and TRBJ2-3, with 12 bases matching TRBD2. The CDR3 is CASSVVGLAGGSSGADTQYF. The DNA for the CDR3 is TGTGCCAGCAGCGTAGTAGGGCTAGCGGGAGGGTCTTCTGGCGCAGATACGCAGTATTTT.